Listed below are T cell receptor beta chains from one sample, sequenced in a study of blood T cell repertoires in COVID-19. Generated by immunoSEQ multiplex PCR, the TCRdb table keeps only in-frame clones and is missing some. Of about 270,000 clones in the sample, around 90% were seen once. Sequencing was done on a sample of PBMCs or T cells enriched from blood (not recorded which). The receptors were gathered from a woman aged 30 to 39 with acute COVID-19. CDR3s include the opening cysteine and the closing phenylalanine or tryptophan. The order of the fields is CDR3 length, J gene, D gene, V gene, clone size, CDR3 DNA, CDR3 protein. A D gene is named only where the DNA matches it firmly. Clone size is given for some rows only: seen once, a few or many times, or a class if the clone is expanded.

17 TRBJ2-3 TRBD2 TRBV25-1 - TGTGCCAGCAGTGAATTAGTGACTAGCGGCCACACAGATACGCAGTATTTT CASSELVTSGHTDTQYF
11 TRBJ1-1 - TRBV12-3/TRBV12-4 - TGTGCCAGCAGTCGCGGGGAGGGAGCTTTCTTT CASSRGEGAFF
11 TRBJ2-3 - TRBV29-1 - TGCAGCGTTGATCTAGCCCTTACGCAGTATTTT CSVDLALTQYF
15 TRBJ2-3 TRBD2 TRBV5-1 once TGCGCCAGCAGCTTGAGCGGGAGGGGCACAGATACGCAGTATTTT CASSLSGRGTDTQYF
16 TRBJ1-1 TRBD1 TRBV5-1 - TGCGCCAGCAGCCCCCGCCCGGGACAGGAGGAGGCTGAAGCTTTCTTT CASSPRPGQEEAEAFF
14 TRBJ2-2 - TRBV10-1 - TGCGCCAGCATGCAGGGAGGGAACACCGGGGAGCTGTTTTTT CASMQGGNTGELFF
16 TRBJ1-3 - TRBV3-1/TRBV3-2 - TGTGCCAGCAGCCCCCTCCGACAGTCCTCTGGAAACACCATATATTTT CASSPLRQSSGNTIYF
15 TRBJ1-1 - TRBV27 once TGTGCCAGCAGTTTATCGACAGGCGAGAACACTGAAGCTTTCTTT CASSLSTGENTEAFF
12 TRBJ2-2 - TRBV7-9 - TGTGCCAGCAGCGGACTCACCGGGGAGCTGTTTTTT CASSGLTGELFF
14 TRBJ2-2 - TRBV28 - TGTGCCACCATGGAGGCGGCGAACACCGGGGAGCTGTTTTTT CATMEAANTGELFF
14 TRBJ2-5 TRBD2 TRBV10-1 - TGCGCCAGCAGCTCCGGGGGAGGGGAAGAGACCCAGTACTTC CASSSGGGEETQYF
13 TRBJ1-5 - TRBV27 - TGTGCCAGCAGTTTGTCTGTTAGACAGCCCCAGCATTTT CASSLSVRQPQHF
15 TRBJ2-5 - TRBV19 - TGTGCCAGTAGTATATCCCCACAGCCCAGGGAGACCCAGTACTTC CASSISPQPRETQYF
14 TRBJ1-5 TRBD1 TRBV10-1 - TGCGCCAGCTCATCAGGGGGTAGAAATCAGCCCCAGCATTTT CASSSGGRNQPQHF
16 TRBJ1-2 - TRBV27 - TGTGCCAGCAGTCCCCTGGGTGGGGGGGCGTTGTATGGCTACACCTTC CASSPLGGGALYGYTF
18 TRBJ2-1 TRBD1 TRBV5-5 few TGTGCCAGCAGCTTCCGCCCGCGGGGACAGGGGTTCTACAATGAGCAGTTCTTC CASSFRPRGQGFYNEQFF
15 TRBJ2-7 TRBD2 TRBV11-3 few TGTGCCAGCAGTAGGACTAGCGGGGTTACCTACGAGCAGTACTTC CASSRTSGVTYEQYF
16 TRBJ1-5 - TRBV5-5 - TGTGCCAGCAGCCATAGCCCCCCGGGGGGCAATCAGCCCCAGCATTTT CASSHSPPGGNQPQHF
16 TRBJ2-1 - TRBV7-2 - TGTGCCAGCAGCTTAGCCCCAGGGAATGGTATGGGTGAGCAGTTCTTC CASSLAPGNGMGEQFF
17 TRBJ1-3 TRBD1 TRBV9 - TGTGCCAGCAGCCCTCGGGACAGCAAAAGCTCTGGAAACACCATATATTTT CASSPRDSKSSGNTIYF
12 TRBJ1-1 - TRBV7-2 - TGTGCCAGCAGCCGGCGGGCTACTGAAGCTTTCTTT CASSRRATEAFF
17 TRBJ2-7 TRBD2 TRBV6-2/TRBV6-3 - TGTGCCAGCAGTTATTCTTTACGACTAGCGGGAGAATACGAGCAGTACTTC CASSYSLRLAGEYEQYF
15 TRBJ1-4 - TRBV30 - TGTGCCTGGAGTTGGGGTCAGGGGCAGCGGGAAAAACTGTTTTTT CAWSWGQGQREKLFF
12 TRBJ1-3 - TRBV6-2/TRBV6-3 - TGTGCCAGCAGCTCCGAGGGAAACACCATATATTTT CASSSEGNTIYF
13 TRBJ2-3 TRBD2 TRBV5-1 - TGCGCCAGCAGAATTTTAGCGGGAGATACGCAGTATTTT CASRILAGDTQYF
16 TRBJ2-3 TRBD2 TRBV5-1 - TGCGCCAGCAGTAGTTTAGCGGGAGACCAAACAGATACGCAGTATTTT CASSSLAGDQTDTQYF
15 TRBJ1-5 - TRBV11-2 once TGTGCCAGCAGCCAAGACAGTAATAGCAATCAGCCCCAGCATTTT CASSQDSNSNQPQHF
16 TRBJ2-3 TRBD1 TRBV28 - TGTGCCAGCAGTAAACAGGGGGCGGGTGTCACAGATACGCAGTATTTT CASSKQGAGVTDTQYF
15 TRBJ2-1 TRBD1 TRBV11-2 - TGTGCCAGCAGCTTCGGGACAGGGGTATACGATGAGCAGTTCTTC CASSFGTGVYDEQFF
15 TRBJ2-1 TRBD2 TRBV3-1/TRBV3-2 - TGTGCCAGCAGCCCAGGGACTAGCGGGAGGCCTGAGCAGTTCTTC CASSPGTSGRPEQFF
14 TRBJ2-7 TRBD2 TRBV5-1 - TGCGCCAGCAGCTTTCCTAGCGGGAATTACGAGCAGTACTTC CASSFPSGNYEQYF
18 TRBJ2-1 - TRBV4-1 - TGCGCCAGCAGCCAAGCAGTCAGACAGACTGACTCCTACAATGAGCAGTTCTTC CASSQAVRQTDSYNEQFF
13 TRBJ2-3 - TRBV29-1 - TGCAGCGTTGAAGCGGGAGAGTGGGATACGCAGTATTTT CSVEAGEWDTQYF
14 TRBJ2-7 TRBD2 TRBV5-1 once TGCGCCAGCAGCCCGGGGGGAGAGGTAAGCGAGCAGTACTTC CASSPGGEVSEQYF
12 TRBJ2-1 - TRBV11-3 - TGTGCCAGCAGCGCCACGCCGGGTGAGCAGTTCTTC CASSATPGEQFF
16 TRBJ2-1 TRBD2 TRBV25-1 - TGTGCCAGCAGTGAATTTCTTGCGGGAGTCGATTATGAGCAGTTCTTC CASSEFLAGVDYEQFF
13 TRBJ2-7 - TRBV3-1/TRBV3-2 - TGTGCCAGCCGCCACCGAGGGAGGCACGAGCAGTACTTC CASRHRGRHEQYF
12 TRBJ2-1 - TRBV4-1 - TGCGCCAGCAGCCCCTGGAGCAGTGAGCAGTTCTTC CASSPWSSEQFF
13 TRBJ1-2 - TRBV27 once TGTGCCAGCAGTTTTAGTGGCCAGGGAGGCTACACCTTC CASSFSGQGGYTF
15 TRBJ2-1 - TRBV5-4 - TGTGCCAGCAGCTTGTCAACGGGAAATTACAATGAGCAGTTCTTC CASSLSTGNYNEQFF
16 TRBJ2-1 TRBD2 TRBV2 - TGTGCCAGCAGGTCCCCCGGACTAGCGGTGTACAATGAGCAGTTCTTC CASRSPGLAVYNEQFF
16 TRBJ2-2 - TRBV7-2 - TGTGCCAGCAGCCCTCGTCCGGGAGTATTGACCGGGGAGCTGTTTTTT CASSPRPGVLTGELFF
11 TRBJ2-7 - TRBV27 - TGTGCCAGCGGCTCCTCCTACGAGCAGTACTTC CASGSSYEQYF
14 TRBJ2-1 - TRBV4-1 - TGCGCCAGCAGCCAAATAGGACAGAGCGGTGAGCAGTTCTTC CASSQIGQSGEQFF
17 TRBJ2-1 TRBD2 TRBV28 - TGTGCCAGCGGGACGGGACTAGCGGGGAGCTCCTACAATGAGCAGTTCTTC CASGTGLAGSSYNEQFF
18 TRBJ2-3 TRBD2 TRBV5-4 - TGTGCCAGCAGCTTGGAAGTAGCGGGAGACCCAAGCACAGATACGCAGTATTTT CASSLEVAGDPSTDTQYF
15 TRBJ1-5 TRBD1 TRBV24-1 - TGTGCCACCAGTGATGGACAGGGAGACAATCAGCCCCAGCATTTT CATSDGQGDNQPQHF
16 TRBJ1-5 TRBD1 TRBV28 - TGTGCCAGCAGTGCCAGGACAGGTGATGACAATCAGCCCCAGCATTTT CASSARTGDDNQPQHF
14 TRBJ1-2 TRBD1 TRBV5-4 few TGTGCCAGCAGCTTGAGGGGGACAGGGTCTGGCTACACCTTC CASSLRGTGSGYTF
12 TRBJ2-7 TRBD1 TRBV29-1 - TGCAGCGTGGGCGGACAGGGGAGAGAGCAGTACTTC CSVGGQGREQYF
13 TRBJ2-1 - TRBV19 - TGTGCCAGTAGTCGGTTAGCAACTAATGAGCAGTTCTTC CASSRLATNEQFF
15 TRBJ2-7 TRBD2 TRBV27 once TGTGCCAGCAGTTTATTGGCGGGAGGACTCTACGAGCAGTACTTC CASSLLAGGLYEQYF
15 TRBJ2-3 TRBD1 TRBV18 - TGTGCCAGCTCACCTAGGACAGGGGACACAGATACGCAGTATTTT CASSPRTGDTDTQYF
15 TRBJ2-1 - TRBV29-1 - TGCAGCGTTGGAAAGATGGAGGGGGCGGTCAATGAGCAGTTCTTC CSVGKMEGAVNEQFF
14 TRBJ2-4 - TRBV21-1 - TGTGCCAGCAGTACAGGGGAGGCCAAAAACATTCAGTACTTC CASSTGEAKNIQYF